This T cell receptor (beta chain) emerged from a study of cytomegalovirus exposure and HLA in healthy donors. V shed 5 bases, J shed 6 bases, and the junction held 3 bases outside the gene matches. Per germline, CDR1 SNHLY and CDR2 FYNNEI. This CDR3 region has 13 residues. PCR was performed using 60 Vbeta and 13 Jbeta primers. TCRdb keeps only in-frame clones here, not all; method: immunoSEQ multiplex PCR. This table has more than 95,000 clones, roughly three fifths appearing once. The sequence was collected from a man aged 60 to 69 in good health and CMV-seronegative. The chain is built from TRBV2 and TRBJ1-2, with 10 nucleotides matching TRBD1. The material sequenced was PBMCs. This CDR3 reads CASSSGTGDGYTF. The CDR3 bases are TGTGCCAGCAGTAGCGGGACAGGGGATGGCTACACCTTC.